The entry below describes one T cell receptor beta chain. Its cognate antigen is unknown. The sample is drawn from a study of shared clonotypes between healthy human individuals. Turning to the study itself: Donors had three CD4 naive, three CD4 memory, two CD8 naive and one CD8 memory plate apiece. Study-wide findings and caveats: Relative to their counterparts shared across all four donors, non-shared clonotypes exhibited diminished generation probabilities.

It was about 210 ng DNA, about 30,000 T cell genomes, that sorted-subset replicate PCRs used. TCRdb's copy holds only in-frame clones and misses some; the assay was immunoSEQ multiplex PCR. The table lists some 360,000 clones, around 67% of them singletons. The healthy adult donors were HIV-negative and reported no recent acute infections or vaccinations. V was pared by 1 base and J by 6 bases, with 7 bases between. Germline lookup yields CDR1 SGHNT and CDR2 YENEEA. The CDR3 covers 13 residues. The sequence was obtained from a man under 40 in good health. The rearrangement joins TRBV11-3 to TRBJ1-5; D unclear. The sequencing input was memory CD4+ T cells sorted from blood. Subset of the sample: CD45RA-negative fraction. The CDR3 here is CASSLGKGQPQHF. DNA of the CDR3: TGTGCCAGCAGCTTAGGGAAGGGTCAGCCCCAGCATTTT.